Each of the 10 T cell receptor beta chains below was sequenced from the same sample in a study of type 1 and type 2 diabetes patients. Amplification started from genomic DNA. Amplification of the beta chain CDR3 used 30 forward and 13 reverse multiplex primers. TCRdb itself ran the multiplex PCR reads through MiXCR, one entry per CDR3 protein. The table has fewer than 350,000 distinct CDR3 sequences, more than 45% seen once; the top ten hold roughly an eighth. The sequenced sample was peripheral blood mononuclear cells (PBMCs). The receptor source for this set is a man aged 18 to 29 with type 2 diabetes.

This clonotype was detected a few times. V is TRBV12-3 or TRBV12-4 and J is TRBJ2-2, with 8 bases lining up with TRBD2. The junction had 7 bases not matched to a gene; V was cut back by 10 bases and J by 6 bases. This CDR3 spans 13 amino acids. The CDR3 loop is CAIGGTRAGELFF. CDR3 coding DNA: TGTGCCATTGGGGGGACTAGGGCCGGGGAGCTGTTTTTT.

The chain uses TRBV12-5 and TRBJ2-6; no reliable D call. V lost 8 bases to trimming and J lost 3 bases, with 8 bases between them. This CDR3 is built from 13 residues. Per the germline V gene, CDR1 is LGHNT and CDR2 is FRNRAP. CDR3 residues: CASQDGGANVLTF. CDR3 in DNA: TGTGCTAGTCAGGACGGTGGGGCCAACGTCCTGACTTTC. Looking up the rest from reference TRBV12-5 and TRBJ2-6 gives the full variable domain: DARVTQTPRHKVTEMGQEVTMRCQPILGHNTVFWYRQTMMQGLELLAYFRNRAPLDDSGMPKDRFSAEMPDATLATLKIQPSEPRDSAVYFCASQDGGANVLTFGAGSRLTVL.

The sample holds many counts of this clonotype. The rearrangement uses TRBV25-1 and TRBJ2-3; TRBD2 matches at 7 bases. V shed 4 bases and J 2 bases; nucleotides not matched to a gene: 6. CDR3 length: 15 residues. Germline values: CDR1 MGHDK, CDR2 SYGVNS. The CDR3 here is CASSGTGTTTDTQYF. CDR3 sequence (DNA): TGTGCCAGCAGTGGTACCGGGACTACCACAGATACGCAGTATTTT.

This clonotype has only one observation. The genes are TRBV30 and TRBJ2-5, with D possibly being TRBD1 or TRBD2 (5 bases each). Trimming left V 0 bases short and J 4 bases short, with 9 bases between. Germline CDR1 reads GTSNPN; CDR2 reads SVGIG (reference sequence). CDR3 length: 13 residues. The CDR3 loop is CAWSVAGTETQYF. The CDR3, as DNA: TGTGCCTGGAGTGTGGCAGGGACAGAGACCCAGTACTTC.

The chain is built from TRBV7-3 and TRBJ2-5; TRBD2 matches 12 bases. Germline V gives CDR1 SGHTA, CDR2 FQGTGA. J gave up 2 bases and V 5 bases, and 6 bases lay outside the gene matches. This CDR3 has 16 amino acids. This CDR3 reads CASSQGTSGPQETQYF. The CDR3, as DNA: TGTGCCAGCAGCCAAGGGACTAGCGGGCCACAAGAGACCCAGTACTTC.

The chain links TRBV27 to TRBJ2-7; 11 nucleotides line up with TRBD2. The CDR3 length is 14 residues. V gave up 6 bases and J gave up 4 bases; unmatched junction bases: 5. Germline V CDR1 and CDR2: MNHEY, SMNVEV (reference sequence). The CDR3 DNA follows: TGTGCCAGCAGACCCACTAGCGGGGGATACGAGCAGTACTTC. As protein: CASRPTSGGYEQYF.

This CDR3 reads CASSSGVWNEQFF. The CDR3, as DNA: TGTGCCAGCAGCTCCGGCGTCTGGAATGAGCAGTTCTTC. The chain combines TRBV7-6 with TRBJ2-7; D is ambiguous. The J call may be incorrect, as the DNA end agrees better with TRBJ2-1. This CDR3 contains 13 residues. Germline values: CDR1 SGHVS, CDR2 FNYEAQ.

V and J are TRBV6-1 and TRBJ1-2, with D unclear. The CDR3 spans 14 residues. Germline CDR1 reads MNHNS; CDR2 reads SASEGT. Trimming removed 9 bases from V and 2 bases from J, with 16 bases in between. The DNA for the CDR3 is TGTGCCAGTAGTATCGGAGGTTTCAACTATGGCTACACCTTC. This codes for CASSIGGFNYGYTF.

The sample holds a few counts of this clonotype. An end of the junction does not agree with germline; a read error may underlie this. The chain employs TRBV19 and TRBJ2-1; D unresolved. The CDR3 has 14 residues. Germline CDR1 LNHDA, CDR2 SQIVND (reference sequence). The CDR3 coding sequence is TGTGCCAGTAGTCTAGAAAGCTCCTACAATGAGCAGTTCTTC. Its translation is CASSLESSYNEQFF.

This sequence joins TRBV6-1 and TRBJ1-1, with D possibly matching TRBD1 (5 bases). Germline V gene lookup returns CDR1 MNHNS and CDR2 SASEGT. The CDR3 is made up of 14 amino acids. Between the trimmed V and J ends, which lost 8 bases and 1 base, there was a span of 14 bases. CDR3 sequence: CASGYRIPNTEAFF. The CDR3 bases are TGTGCCAGCGGGTACAGGATCCCGAACACTGAAGCTTTCTTT.